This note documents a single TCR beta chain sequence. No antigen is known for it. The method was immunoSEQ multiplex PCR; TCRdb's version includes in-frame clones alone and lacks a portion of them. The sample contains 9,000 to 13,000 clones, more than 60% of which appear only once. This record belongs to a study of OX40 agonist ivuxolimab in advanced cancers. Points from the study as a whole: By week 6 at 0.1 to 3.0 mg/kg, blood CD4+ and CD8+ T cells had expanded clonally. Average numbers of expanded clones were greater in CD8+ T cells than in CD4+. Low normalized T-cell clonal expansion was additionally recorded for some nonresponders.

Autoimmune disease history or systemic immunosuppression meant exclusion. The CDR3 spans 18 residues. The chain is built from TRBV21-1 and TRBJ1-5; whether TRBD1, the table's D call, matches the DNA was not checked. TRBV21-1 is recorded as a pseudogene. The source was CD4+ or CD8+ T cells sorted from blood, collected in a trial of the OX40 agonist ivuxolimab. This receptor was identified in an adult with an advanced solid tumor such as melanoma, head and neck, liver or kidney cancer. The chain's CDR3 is CASSNNGGQANSNQPQHF. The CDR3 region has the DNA TGTGCCAGCAGCAACAATGGGGGACAGGCAAATAGCAATCAGCCCCAGCATTTT.